This T cell receptor (beta chain) was sequenced during a study of blood T cell repertoires in COVID-19. Study as a whole: Sample material is recorded as cDNA or gDNA derived from T cells, B-cell-depleted T cells, or PBMCs.

In the original analysis: The assay estimated nucleated cells by amplifying reference gene primers. Assay used: immunoSEQ multiplex PCR; TCRdb lists only in-frame clones, some missing. Clone size and the V and J calls come from that table; the DNA yielded D and trimming. The sample holds roughly 250,000 clones, approximately 90% seen once. Germline assignment: CDR1 SGHVS and CDR2 FNYEAQ. Trimming took 0 bases from V and 3 from J, leaving 5 bases between them. The CDR3 totals 13 residues. Sequencing input: peripheral blood. The TCR originated in a man in his sixties who had recovered from COVID-19. The gene calls are TRBV7-6 and TRBJ1-2; D gene ambiguous. The CDR3 is CASSLAAHYGYTF. CDR3 nucleotides: TGTGCCAGCAGCTTAGCAGCGCACTATGGCTACACCTTC.